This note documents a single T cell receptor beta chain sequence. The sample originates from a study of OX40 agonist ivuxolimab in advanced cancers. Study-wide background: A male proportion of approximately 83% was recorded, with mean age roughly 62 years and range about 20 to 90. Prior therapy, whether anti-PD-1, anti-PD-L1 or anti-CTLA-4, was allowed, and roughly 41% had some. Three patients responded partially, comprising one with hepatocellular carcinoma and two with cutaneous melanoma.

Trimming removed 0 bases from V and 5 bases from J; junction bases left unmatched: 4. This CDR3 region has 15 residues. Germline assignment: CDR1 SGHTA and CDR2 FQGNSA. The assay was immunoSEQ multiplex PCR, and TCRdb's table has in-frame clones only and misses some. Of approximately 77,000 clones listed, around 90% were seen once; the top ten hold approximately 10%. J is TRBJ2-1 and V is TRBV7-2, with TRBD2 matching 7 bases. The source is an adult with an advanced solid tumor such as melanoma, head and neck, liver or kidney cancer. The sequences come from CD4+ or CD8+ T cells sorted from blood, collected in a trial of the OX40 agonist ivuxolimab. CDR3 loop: CASSLAVGGHNEQFF. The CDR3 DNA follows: TGTGCCAGCAGCTTAGCGGTGGGAGGGCACAATGAGCAGTTCTTC.